These 28 T cell receptor beta chains were all obtained from the same sample, sequenced in a study of T-cell reconstitution after alpha-beta-depleted transplantation in children. Preparation of the TCRbeta library was carried out with unique molecular identifiers. MiXCR was run by TCRdb on the PCR reads, yielding one entry per CDR3 protein. This table has approximately 520,000 distinct CDR3 sequences, approximately 32% appearing once. The sample in question was PBMCs from the stem cell graft donor, obtained from the stem cell graft. These receptors all come from a human donor who donated a stem cell graft to a child with aplastic anemia.

The rearrangement links TRBV7-9 to TRBJ2-3; possibly TRBD2 for D (5 bases). The CDR3 runs 13 residues. The germline gives CDR1 SEHNR, CDR2 FQNEAQ (reference sequence). Between the trimmed V and J ends, which lost 7 bases and 1 base, there was a span of 9 bases. CDR3 nucleotide sequence: TGTGCCAGCAATTTCGGGGGCACAGATACGCAGTATTTT. The encoded protein is CASNFGGTDTQYF.

This clonotype was detected a few times. The chain joins TRBV7-9 to TRBJ1-1; 9 bases map to TRBD1. The CDR3 consists of 17 residues. Germline V lookup: CDR1 SEHNR, CDR2 FQNEAQ (reference sequence). Trimming cost V 3 bases and J 6 bases; bases outside gene matches: 14. CDR3 coding DNA: TGTGCCAGCAGCTTCGACAGGGGGAGTCTGGCGAGTGCTGAAGCTTTCTTT. Protein product: CASSFDRGSLASAEAFF.

This clonotype was counted at least ten times. This chain links TRBV5-5 with TRBJ2-4; TRBD1 is a possible D gene (5 bases). The CDR3 covers 11 residues. CDR1 is SGHKS and CDR2 is YYEKEE in the germline V gene (reference sequence). The ends were cut back, 1 base at V and 12 bases at J, with 8 bases in the middle. CDR3 DNA sequence: TGTGCCAGCAGCTTGCAGGGTAATCAGTACTTC. It translates to CASSLQGNQYF.

The rearrangement links TRBV30 to TRBJ2-7; 7 bases are shared with TRBD1. Germline CDR1 GTSNPN, CDR2 SVGIG (reference sequence). This CDR3 spans 15 amino acids. V shed 0 bases and J 4 bases; nucleotides not matched to a gene: 9. The CDR3 DNA reads TGTGCCTGGAGTGTACCCGGGACAGAATCTTACGAGCAGTACTTC. This sequence encodes CAWSVPGTESYEQYF. Full variable domain (remainder filled in from reference TRBV30 and TRBJ2-7): SQTIHQWPATLVQPVGSPLSLECTVEGTSNPNLYWYRQAAGRGLQLLFYSVGIGQISSEVPQNLSASRPQDRQFILSSKKLLLSDSGFYLCAWSVPGTESYEQYFGPGTRLTVT.

The chain uses TRBV20-1 and TRBJ1-4; D is possibly TRBD1 (5 bases). CDR3 length equals 14 residues. Germline V gene sequence: CDR1 DFQATT, CDR2 SNEGSKA (reference sequence). Trimming shortened V by 0 bases and J by 11 bases, and 16 bases separated the two germline ends. This CDR3 reads CSARDTRRGTKLFF. The CDR3 DNA reads TGCAGTGCTAGAGATACTAGGAGGGGAACCAAACTGTTTTTT.

This clonotype was counted between two and nine times. This rearrangement joins TRBV15 to TRBJ2-5; TRBD2 might be the D (6 bases). The CDR3 is 18 amino acids. CDR1 and CDR2 (germline): LNHNV, YYDKDF (reference sequence). The V end was cut by 0 bases, the J end by 2 bases, with 19 bases between. The CDR3 here is CATSRDPTGFGGQETQYF. The CDR3 DNA is TGTGCCACCAGCAGAGACCCCACCGGGTTTGGAGGGCAAGAGACCCAGTACTTC.

This clonotype was observed a few times. The chain carries TRBV12-3 or TRBV12-4 and TRBJ2-7; no reliable D call. This CDR3 is built from 12 residues. Trimming pared 5 bases from V and 6 bases from J, leaving 11 bases between. The CDR3 reads CASSPTRVEQYF. The CDR3 DNA is TGTGCCAGCAGTCCTACAAGGGTCGAGCAGTACTTC.

There are a few counts of this clonotype. The gene calls are TRBV20-1 and TRBJ1-2; no clear D gene. V lost 6 bases, J lost 4 bases, and 15 bases lay in between. The CDR3 has 13 residues. Germline V gives CDR1 DFQATT, CDR2 SNEGSKA (reference sequence). The DNA of the CDR3 is TGCAGTGCCCGGCAGGACGGTGGCTATGGCTACACCTTC. Protein: CSARQDGGYGYTF.

The rearrangement uses TRBV20-1 and TRBJ1-4; D uncertain. The CDR3 extends over 13 amino acids. Trimming took off 4 bases at V and 5 bases at J, with 11 bases between the two ends. Looked up from germline, CDR1 is DFQATT and CDR2 is SNEGSKA (reference sequence). Here the CDR3 reads CSANSPLNEKLFF. The DNA of the CDR3 is TGCAGTGCTAACAGCCCGCTAAATGAAAAACTGTTTTTT.

This chain joins TRBV28 and TRBJ1-1, with D unresolved. Trimming removed 8 bases from V and 4 bases from J, with 17 bases in between. This CDR3 region has 14 residues. Per the germline V gene, CDR1 is MDHEN and CDR2 is SYDVKM. The CDR3 loop is CASLTWVGGTEAFF. The CDR3, as DNA: TGTGCCAGCCTCACGTGGGTAGGTGGCACTGAAGCTTTCTTT.

This chain links TRBV18 with TRBJ1-1, with D unclear. CDR3 length: 16 amino acids. Germline-derived CDR1 and CDR2 are KGHSH and LQKENI. V was trimmed by 2 bases and J by 1 base, leaving 14 bases between them. This CDR3 is CASSPVGSGSNTEAFF. The CDR3 bases are TGTGCCAGCTCACCAGTAGGATCAGGTTCGAACACTGAAGCTTTCTTT.

The chain combines TRBV9 with TRBJ2-5; 7 nucleotides agree with TRBD1. This CDR3 region has 13 residues. Germline V gene sequence: CDR1 SGDLS, CDR2 YYNGEE. After removal of 3 bases from V and 1 base from J, the junction contained 0 bases not matched to a gene. In DNA, the CDR3 is TGTGCCAGCAGCGAGGGGGCCCAAGAGACCCAGTACTTC. Its protein is CASSEGAQETQYF.

This clonotype has only a few counts. The chain carries TRBV12-3 or TRBV12-4 and TRBJ1-3; no definite D call. The CDR3 is made up of 13 amino acids. Deletions cut 6 bases from V and 2 bases from J, with 8 bases between. CDR3 region: CASSRTPGNTIYF. For the CDR3, the DNA is TGTGCCAGCAGCCGGACCCCTGGAAACACCATATATTTT.

CDR3 DNA sequence: TGTGCCAGTAGTACACTGACAGGGAAAGATCCCTACAATGAGCAGTTCTTC. This sequence encodes CASSTLTGKDPYNEQFF. The chain carries TRBV19 and TRBJ2-1, with TRBD1 matching 7 bases. The V segment lost 4 bases and the J segment 2 bases; nucleotides outside the gene matches: 11. This CDR3 contains 17 residues. The germline CDR1 and CDR2 sequences are LNHDA and SQIVND (reference sequence). The full variable domain, its missing parts supplied by reference TRBV19 and TRBJ2-1, is DGGITQSPKYLFRKEGQNVTLSCEQNLNHDAMYWYRQDPGQGLRLIYYSQIVNDFQKGDIAEGYSVSREKKESFPLTVTSAQKNPTAFYLCASSTLTGKDPYNEQFFGPGTRLTVL.

This clonotype was recorded a few times. The V call is TRBV18, the J call TRBJ2-5; D not certain. Between the trimmed V and J ends, which lost 2 bases and 2 bases, there was a span of 15 bases. The CDR3 consists of 16 residues. Germline values: CDR1 KGHSH, CDR2 LQKENI. The CDR3 bases are TGTGCCAGCTCACCAATAGGACGAAGTCTACAAGAGACCCAGTACTTC. It codes for CASSPIGRSLQETQYF.

This chain joins TRBV12-3 or TRBV12-4 and TRBJ2-1, with TRBD2 identical over 10 bases. The J segment lost 3 bases and the V segment lost 6 bases, leaving 14 bases of the junction unmatched. The CDR3 covers 18 residues. The CDR3 DNA reads as TGTGCCAGCAGCTATATCCCGGTAGCGGGAGGTATCTACAATGAGCAGTTCTTC. Translation: CASSYIPVAGGIYNEQFF.

This rearrangement joins TRBV27 to TRBJ2-5; 11 nucleotides align to TRBD2. Germline loops: CDR1 MNHEY, CDR2 SMNVEV (reference sequence). The V and J ends lost 5 bases and 2 bases, in that order; junction bases with no gene match: 4. This CDR3 contains 15 residues. CDR3: CASSTRLAGQETQYF. DNA of the CDR3: TGTGCCAGCAGTACTAGACTAGCGGGACAAGAGACCCAGTACTTC.

The rearrangement uses TRBV20-1 and TRBJ2-5; either TRBD1 or TRBD2 may supply D (5 bases each). CDR1 and CDR2 from the germline V gene are DFQATT and SNEGSKA (reference sequence). CDR3 size: 13 residues. Written as DNA, the CDR3 is TGCACCACCGCCATGGGGCCGGGAAAGACCCAGTACTTC. As protein: CTTAMGPGKTQYF.

This clonotype turned up a few times. The chain combines TRBV30 with TRBJ1-6; D possibly corresponds to TRBD1 (5 bases). CDR3 length: 13 amino acids. Trimming removed 2 bases from V and 8 bases from J, with 10 bases in between. Germline CDR1 and CDR2: GTSNPN and SVGIG (reference sequence). CDR3 residues: CAWSRQGDSPLHF. CDR3 coding DNA: TGTGCCTGGAGTAGGCAGGGTGATTCACCCCTCCACTTT.

This chain connects TRBV7-3 to TRBJ1-1; TRBD1 matches at 7 bases. The V segment lost 4 bases and the J segment 4 bases; nucleotides outside the gene matches: 15. Germline assignment: CDR1 SGHTA and CDR2 FQGTGA. The length of the CDR3 is 17 residues. In DNA, the CDR3 is TGTGCCAGCAGCTACCGGGGGACAGACACTATGAGCACTGAAGCTTTCTTT. Translating gives CASSYRGTDTMSTEAFF. The full variable domain, with the rest looked up from reference TRBV7-3 and TRBJ1-1, is GAGVSQTPSNKVTEKGKYVELRCDPISGHTALYWYRQSLGQGPEFLIYFQGTGAADDSGLPNDRFFAVRPEGSVSTLKIQRTERGDSAVYLCASSYRGTDTMSTEAFFGQGTRLTVV.

The chain has TRBV5-6 and TRBJ1-1, with 10 nucleotides matching TRBD1. The junction had 11 bases not matched to a gene; V was cut back by 0 bases and J by 0 bases. Germline values: CDR1 SGHDT, CDR2 YYEEEE. The CDR3 length is 19 residues. Here the CDR3 reads CASSLGWAGQGWMNTEAFF. For the CDR3, the DNA is TGTGCCAGCAGCTTGGGGTGGGCGGGACAGGGGTGGATGAACACTGAAGCTTTCTTT.

The rearrangement links TRBV5-4 to TRBJ2-1, with 10 bases matching TRBD2. Trimming cost V 3 bases and J 5 bases; bases outside gene matches: 8. This CDR3 has 16 amino acids. Germline CDR1 and CDR2: SGHNT and YYREEE (reference sequence). CDR3 sequence: CASSSRSGRADNEQFF. CDR3 DNA sequence: TGTGCCAGCAGCTCTAGAAGCGGGAGGGCCGACAATGAGCAGTTCTTC.

CDR3 coding DNA: TGTGCCTGGAGTGAGTGGGACAGGGAGACCACTGAAGCTTTCTTT. Its translation is CAWSEWDRETTEAFF. The chain has TRBV30 and TRBJ1-1; 9 nucleotides match TRBD1. This CDR3 is built from 15 residues. The trim removed 1 base at V and 4 bases at J, leaving 7 bases unmatched. CDR1 and CDR2 from the germline V gene are GTSNPN and SVGIG (reference sequence).

V gene TRBV10-1 combines with J gene TRBJ2-2; a possible D gene is TRBD1 (6 bases). V lost 7 bases, J lost 6 bases, and 15 bases lay in between. The CDR3 consists of 14 residues. Germline lookup yields CDR1 WNHNN and CDR2 SYGVQD (reference sequence). The CDR3 DNA is TGCGCCAGCACCAGAAACAGGGTTCCCGGGGAGCTGTTTTTT. It codes for CASTRNRVPGELFF.

The chain combines TRBV6-2 or TRBV6-3 with TRBJ2-1; TRBD1 matches 8 bases. V lost 2 bases, J lost 0 bases, and 9 bases stayed unmatched. This CDR3 comprises 18 residues. Germline CDR1 MNHEY, CDR2 SVGEGT. This CDR3 reads CASSYDEDRGSSYNEQFF. The CDR3 nucleotides read TGTGCCAGCAGTTACGATGAAGACAGGGGAAGCTCCTACAATGAGCAGTTCTTC.

This clonotype occurred a few times. The chain uses TRBV5-1 and TRBJ2-5, with TRBD2 matching 13 bases. The V and J ends lost 4 bases and 2 bases, in that order; junction bases with no gene match: 8. CDR3 length: 17 residues. The germline CDR1 and CDR2 sequences are SGHRS and YFSETQ. The CDR3 sequence is CASSTGTSGTSQETQYF. The CDR3, as DNA: TGCGCCAGCAGCACGGGGACTAGCGGGACAAGTCAAGAGACCCAGTACTTC.

This clonotype has at least ten counts. This rearrangement joins TRBV27 to TRBJ2-5; the D is unclear. The CDR3 runs to 13 residues. Germline CDR1 is MNHEY and CDR2 is SMNVEV (reference sequence). The V end was cut by 7 bases, the J end by 5 bases, with 14 bases between. The CDR3 sequence: CASKETGSETQYF. The CDR3, as DNA: TGTGCCAGCAAGGAGACTGGTAGCGAGACCCAGTACTTC.

This clonotype has just a few counts. The V and J genes are TRBV20-1 and TRBJ1-4; perhaps TRBD1 as D (6 bases). This CDR3 contains 18 residues. Per the germline V gene, CDR1 is DFQATT and CDR2 is SNEGSKA (reference sequence). Trimming stripped 5 bases from V and 8 bases from J, with 30 bases between. The CDR3 region is CSARRAISVTGAEEKLFF. Written as DNA, the CDR3 is TGCAGTGCTCGACGTGCGATCTCAGTAACGGGGGCAGAGGAAAAACTGTTTTTT.